The 25 T cell receptor beta chains below were found in one sample sequenced in a study of T cell responses to AZD1222 COVID-19 vaccine. Generated by immunoSEQ multiplex PCR, the TCRdb table keeps only in-frame clones and is missing some. This sample carries 45,000 to 70,000 clones, 70% to 90% of them seen once, and the ten largest clones take around 13%. The starting material was peripheral blood, obtained 28 days after the second AZD1222 dose. These TCRs come from an adult who received the AZD1222 COVID-19 vaccine.

The chain recombines TRBV27 with TRBJ1-1, with D tentatively TRBD1 (6 bases). The CDR3 has 13 residues. Germline lookup yields CDR1 MNHEY and CDR2 SMNVEV (reference sequence). The ends were cut back, 3 bases at V and 1 base at J, with 6 bases in the middle. CDR3: CASSLTGNTEAFF. Here the CDR3 DNA reads TGTGCCAGCAGTTTGACAGGGAACACTGAAGCTTTCTTT.

J is TRBJ1-1 and V is TRBV4-3; D not resolved. The CDR3 loop spans 15 amino acids. Germline CDR1 LGHNA, CDR2 YSLEER. The germline V and J ends were trimmed by 0 bases and 5 bases, with 13 bases remaining between them. DNA for the CDR3: TGCGCCAGCAGCCAAGATCCGGGCCAAGGGACTGAAGCTTTCTTT. It codes for CASSQDPGQGTEAFF.

The rearrangement joins TRBV18 to TRBJ1-2, with D uncertain. In germline, CDR1 is KGHSH, CDR2 LQKENI. The CDR3 is 11 residues long. Trimming cost V 10 bases and J 0 bases, with 6 bases left between them. The CDR3 DNA sequence: TGTGCCACACAAGCTAACTATGGCTACACCTTC. This sequence encodes CATQANYGYTF.

The rearrangement links TRBV7-8 to TRBJ1-2; D is unresolved. The V end lost 2 bases, the J end lost 3 bases, and 10 bases lay between the germline ends. In germline, CDR1 is SGHVS, CDR2 FQNEAQ. CDR3 length: 14 amino acids. The CDR3 DNA sequence: TGTGCCAGCAGCTTACGGGATCCCTACTATGGCTACACCTTC. Protein product: CASSLRDPYYGYTF.

This rearrangement joins TRBV7-9 to TRBJ2-7; a weak D match, TRBD1 (6 bases). V dropped 3 bases and J dropped 6 bases, with 9 bases sitting between them. Germline CDR1 SEHNR, CDR2 FQNEAQ (reference sequence). This CDR3 is 12 amino acids long. The CDR3 protein is CASSLTGFEQYF. DNA of the CDR3: TGTGCCAGCAGCTTGACAGGATTCGAGCAGTACTTC.

The rearrangement joins TRBV24-1 to TRBJ2-3, with no clear D. The V end was cut by 5 bases, the J end by 2 bases, with 10 bases between. Germline-derived CDR1 and CDR2 are KGHDR and SFDVKD. This CDR3 is 14 amino acids long. CDR3 DNA sequence: TGTGCCACCAGTGGAGGAGACCCCACAGATACGCAGTATTTT. Translated: CATSGGDPTDTQYF.

This clone has only a few counts. The chain is built from TRBV19 and TRBJ1-5; 7 bases are a match to TRBD1. Germline CDR1 is LNHDA and CDR2 is SQIVND (reference sequence). J was trimmed by 0 bases and V by 7 bases; bases with no gene match: 9. This CDR3 is built from 16 residues. For the CDR3, the DNA is TGTGCCAGTAAGCCAGGGGGAATCCCTAGCAATCAGCCCCAGCATTTT. Translation: CASKPGGIPSNQPQHF.

The chain combines TRBV5-1 with TRBJ2-1, with TRBD1 identical over 9 bases. The germline V gene has CDR1 SGHRS and CDR2 YFSETQ. V gave up 8 bases and J gave up 2 bases; unmatched junction bases: 5. There are 14 residues in the CDR3. CDR3 DNA: TGCGCCAGTTCACAGGGGGCGGCCTACAATGAGCAGTTCTTC. Protein: CASSQGAAYNEQFF.

This clone was picked up a small number of times. This chain links TRBV30 with TRBJ2-1, with TRBD1 matching over 7 bases. With V trimmed by 7 bases and J by 0 bases, 6 bases remained unmatched. In germline, CDR1 is GTSNPN, CDR2 SVGIG (reference sequence). The CDR3 runs 14 residues. The CDR3 sequence: CALLRQGSYNEQFF. The DNA of the CDR3 is TGTGCCTTACTCAGACAGGGCTCCTACAATGAGCAGTTCTTC.

This chain connects TRBV27 to TRBJ1-1, with D possibly TRBD1 on 5 matching bases. The CDR3 sequence is 13 residues long. The germline CDR1 and CDR2 sequences are MNHEY and SMNVEV (reference sequence). Trimming shortened V by 5 bases and J by 5 bases, and 12 bases separated the two germline ends. The CDR3 loop reads CASSLNWGTEAFF. Written as DNA, the CDR3 is TGTGCCAGCAGTCTAAACTGGGGGACTGAAGCTTTCTTT.

The gene calls are TRBV30 and TRBJ2-2; TRBD2 is a possible D gene (6 bases). V lost 5 bases to trimming and J lost 5 bases, with 15 bases between them. The CDR3 extends over 14 amino acids. Germline V gives CDR1 GTSNPN, CDR2 SVGIG (reference sequence). CDR3 DNA sequence: TGTGCCTGGGGGACTTATTACTTAACCGGGGAGCTGTTTTTT. It translates to CAWGTYYLTGELFF.

The chain joins TRBV9 to TRBJ2-1; no definite D call. This CDR3 is built from 14 residues. V was trimmed by 0 bases and J by 15 bases, leaving 19 bases between them. The V gene's germline CDR1 is SGDLS and CDR2 YYNGEE. The CDR3 reads CASSVVGSLDKGFF. In nucleotides, the CDR3 is TGTGCCAGCAGCGTAGTCGGTTCGTTGGATAAAGGGTTCTTC.

V is TRBV6-6 and J is TRBJ1-1; D might be TRBD1 (5 bases). Trimming left V 5 bases short and J 1 base short, with 11 bases between. Per germline, CDR1 MNHNY and CDR2 SVGAGI (reference sequence). The CDR3 totals 14 residues. CDR3 amino acids: CASSAQGANTEAFF. In DNA, the CDR3 is TGTGCCAGCAGTGCCCAGGGAGCGAACACTGAAGCTTTCTTT.

The chain is built from TRBV5-1 and TRBJ2-1, with TRBD2 matching over 7 bases. CDR3 length equals 16 residues. CDR1 is SGHRS, CDR2 YFSETQ, per germline. V trimming: 3 bases; J trimming: 3 bases; junction bases outside the gene matches: 9. CDR3 sequence: CASSSGTNTYYNEQFF. Here the CDR3 DNA reads TGCGCCAGCAGCTCCGGGACTAACACGTACTACAATGAGCAGTTCTTC. Filled out from reference TRBV5-1 and TRBJ2-1, the complete variable domain reads KAGVTQTPRYLIKTRGQQVTLSCSPISGHRSVSWYQQTPGQGLQFLFEYFSETQRNKGNFPGRFSGRQFSNSRSEMNVSTLELGDSALYLCASSSGTNTYYNEQFFGPGTRLTVL.

The rearrangement joins TRBV10-3 to TRBJ2-7; 7 positions match TRBD2. The germline gives CDR1 ENHRY, CDR2 SYGVKD. This CDR3 region has 15 residues. V trimming: 8 bases; J trimming: 1 base; junction bases outside the gene matches: 11. The DNA of the CDR3 is TGTGCCATCTCGCGTCGGGAGGCCTCTTCCTACGAGCAGTACTTC. Translated, it gives CAISRREASSYEQYF.

V is TRBV4-2 and J is TRBJ2-7; 10 nucleotides match TRBD2. Germline CDR1 reads LGHNA; CDR2 reads YNFKEQ. The CDR3 contains 16 residues. Losses at the gene ends were 3 bases for V and 2 bases for J; bases not matched to a gene: 7. CDR3 sequence reads: CASSQDLAGVPYEQYF. The DNA for the CDR3 is TGTGCCAGCAGCCAGGATCTAGCGGGAGTACCCTACGAGCAGTACTTC.

The chain employs TRBV19 and TRBJ1-2; D may be TRBD1 (5 bases). Trimming took 8 bases from V and 4 from J, leaving 14 bases between them. Germline V lookup: CDR1 LNHDA, CDR2 SQIVND (reference sequence). This CDR3 has 13 residues. The CDR3 DNA follows: TGTGCCAGTCTCGCTCGACAGTCCTATGGCTACACCTTC. Amino acid sequence: CASLARQSYGYTF.

The chain combines TRBV30 with TRBJ2-3, with 8 bases identical to TRBD2. This CDR3 has 16 amino acids. Germline lookup yields CDR1 GTSNPN and CDR2 SVGIG (reference sequence). The junction had 9 bases not matched to a gene; V was cut back by 2 bases and J by 2 bases. As DNA, the CDR3 is TGTGCCTGGAGTCCCCCAGCGGGAGCTTTCACAGATACGCAGTATTTT. Protein sequence: CAWSPPAGAFTDTQYF.

The chain is built from TRBV19 and TRBJ1-1; D unresolved. This CDR3 has 13 amino acids. Per the germline V gene, CDR1 is LNHDA and CDR2 is SQIVND (reference sequence). Trimming pared 3 bases from V and 1 base from J, leaving 6 bases between. The DNA of the CDR3 is TGTGCCAGTAGTATCGAGCCGAACACTGAAGCTTTCTTT. Translated: CASSIEPNTEAFF.

This clone has more than one count but fewer than ten. This chain links TRBV6-1 with TRBJ2-2, with D hard to call. The CDR3 has 16 amino acids. Germline CDR1 MNHNS, CDR2 SASEGT. Trimming left V 0 bases short and J 0 bases short, with 8 bases between. CDR3: CASSEAPATNTGELFF. The CDR3 DNA is TGTGCCAGCAGTGAAGCCCCAGCCACGAACACCGGGGAGCTGTTTTTT.

The genes are TRBV5-4 and TRBJ1-1; D is perhaps TRBD1 (5 bases). From germline, CDR1 is SGHNT and CDR2 YYREEE (reference sequence). The CDR3 totals 14 residues. V lost 3 bases, J lost 0 bases, and 9 bases lay in between. The chain's CDR3 is CASSSLGVNTEAFF. The CDR3 bases are TGTGCCAGCAGCTCCCTGGGGGTGAACACTGAAGCTTTCTTT.

The genes are TRBV5-1 and TRBJ2-7; maybe TRBD2 (6 bases). V shed 0 bases and J shed 6 bases, with 13 bases lying between them. This CDR3 comprises 14 residues. Germline V gives CDR1 SGHRS, CDR2 YFSETQ. The CDR3 coding sequence is TGCGCCAGCAGCTTGGGTCAAGTCGGGGGCGAGCAGTACTTC. It translates to CASSLGQVGGEQYF.

The V gene is TRBV13, the J gene TRBJ2-7; a weak D match, TRBD1 (6 bases). From germline, CDR1 is PRHDT and CDR2 FYEKMQ (reference sequence). The CDR3 totals 15 residues. The V gene lost 3 bases and the J gene lost 0 bases, with 12 bases spanning the gap. CDR3: CASSFSDRSSYEQYF. In DNA form, the CDR3 reads TGTGCCAGCAGCTTCTCTGACAGGTCCTCCTACGAGCAGTACTTC.

The table lists this clone with a count of one. As DNA, the CDR3 is TGTGCCAGCAGTTGGGGTCTAAACACTGAAGCTTTCTTT. This encodes CASSWGLNTEAFF. The rearrangement joins TRBV6-2 or TRBV6-3 to TRBJ1-1, with D unresolved. V was pared by 4 bases and J by 2 bases, with 8 bases between. Looked up from germline, CDR1 is MNHEY and CDR2 is SVGEGT. The CDR3 is 13 amino acids.

This rearrangement joins TRBV2 to TRBJ2-5; the D is unclear. Germline loops: CDR1 SNHLY, CDR2 FYNNEI. Trimming stripped 2 bases from V and 3 bases from J, with 16 bases between. The CDR3 spans 16 residues. Written as DNA, the CDR3 is TGTGCCAGCAGTGAAACATCCGGGCTCGGAAAAGAGACCCAGTACTTC. This encodes CASSETSGLGKETQYF. Full variable domain (remainder filled in from reference TRBV2 and TRBJ2-5): EPEVTQTPSHQVTQMGQEVILRCVPISNHLYFYWYRQILGQKVEFLVSFYNNEISEKSEIFDDQFSVERPDGSNFTLKIRSTKLEDSAMYFCASSETSGLGKETQYFGPGTRLLVL.